These 18 T cell receptor beta chains came from one sample sequenced in a study of cytomegalovirus exposure and HLA in healthy donors. Both 60 Vbeta primers and 13 Jbeta primers went into the PCR. Some clones are missing from TCRdb's copy, which holds only in-frame ones; the method was immunoSEQ multiplex PCR. In the table there are around 150,000 clones, over 70% of which are singletons. The specimen was PBMCs. Every receptor here comes from a woman between 35 and 50 years old in good health and CMV-seronegative.

V gene TRBV5-1 combines with J gene TRBJ1-1; 8 nucleotides align to TRBD1. J was trimmed by 3 bases and V by 5 bases; bases with no gene match: 6. Germline CDR1 reads SGHRS; CDR2 reads YFSETQ. This CDR3 comprises 14 residues. CDR3 protein: CASRRQQGDTEAFF. For the CDR3, the DNA is TGCGCCAGCAGAAGGCAACAGGGGGACACTGAAGCTTTCTTT.

The J gene is TRBJ1-3, the V gene TRBV7-9, with D perhaps TRBD1 (6 bases). In germline, CDR1 is SEHNR, CDR2 FQNEAQ (reference sequence). V shed 4 bases and J shed 0 bases, with 13 bases lying between them. The CDR3 loop spans 16 amino acids. The CDR3 nucleotides are TGTGCCAGCAGCTCTCGAGGGGGAAGCTCTGGAAACACCATATATTTT. It encodes CASSSRGGSSGNTIYF.

This clone has a handful of counts. This chain uses TRBV6-5 with TRBJ2-7, with D perhaps matching TRBD1 (6 bases). The germline V and J ends were trimmed by 6 bases and 2 bases, with 14 bases remaining between them. The CDR3 covers 14 residues. In germline, CDR1 is MNHEY, CDR2 SVGAGI. The CDR3 loop reads CASRKQGNPYEQYF. The CDR3 DNA sequence: TGTGCCAGCAGAAAACAGGGAAATCCCTACGAGCAGTACTTC.

This clone was observed a handful of times. The chain employs TRBV28 and TRBJ1-5, with 8 nucleotides matching TRBD1. Germline V lookup: CDR1 MDHEN, CDR2 SYDVKM. CDR3 length: 14 amino acids. Trimming took 6 bases from V and 6 from J; bases not matched to a gene: 7. This CDR3 is CASSQGARIQPQHF. The CDR3 DNA reads TGTGCCAGCAGCCAGGGGGCCCGTATTCAGCCCCAGCATTTT.

The rearrangement joins TRBV7-9 to TRBJ2-2; D is perhaps TRBD2 (5 bases). The V end lost 5 bases, the J end lost 3 bases, and 13 bases lay between the germline ends. The germline CDR1 and CDR2 sequences are SEHNR and FQNEAQ (reference sequence). This CDR3 is built from 15 residues. The CDR3 DNA reads as TGTGCCAGCAGCCAAAGGGTGGGAGACACCGGGGAGCTGTTTTTT. Its translation: CASSQRVGDTGELFF. Full variable domain (rest looked up from reference TRBV7-9 and TRBJ2-2): DTGVSQNPRHKITKRGQNVTFRCDPISEHNRLYWYRQTLGQGPEFLTYFQNEAQLEKSRLLSDRFSAERPKGSFSTLEIQRTEQGDSAMYLCASSQRVGDTGELFFGEGSRLTVL.

This clone turned up a few times. This chain joins TRBV5-5 and TRBJ2-7; TRBD1 matches at 7 bases. After removal of 5 bases from V and 3 bases from J, the junction contained 8 bases not matched to a gene. The CDR3 contains 14 residues. From germline, CDR1 is SGHKS and CDR2 YYEKEE (reference sequence). This CDR3 reads CASRAGGINYEQYF. DNA for the CDR3: TGTGCCAGCAGGGCAGGGGGAATTAACTACGAGCAGTACTTC.

V and J are TRBV5-1 and TRBJ1-1; D perhaps matches TRBD1 (5 bases). Trimming removed 4 bases at V and 7 bases at J, with 14 bases between. Germline V CDR1 and CDR2: SGHRS, YFSETQ. The CDR3 runs to 13 residues. The CDR3 sequence: CASSRSQGGEAFF. The CDR3 bases are TGCGCCAGCAGCCGAAGTCAGGGAGGTGAAGCTTTCTTT. The complete variable domain, with remaining parts taken from reference TRBV5-1 and TRBJ1-1, reads KAGVTQTPRYLIKTRGQQVTLSCSPISGHRSVSWYQQTPGQGLQFLFEYFSETQRNKGNFPGRFSGRQFSNSRSEMNVSTLELGDSALYLCASSRSQGGEAFFGQGTRLTVV.

Turning to this clone: Other DNA sequences of this sample code for an identical CDR3. The chain joins TRBV5-6 to TRBJ1-2, with no clear D. The V end lost 0 bases, the J end lost 2 bases, and 5 bases lay between the germline ends. Looked up from germline, CDR1 is SGHDT and CDR2 is YYEEEE. There are 13 residues in the CDR3. CDR3 in amino acids: CASSLGGNYGYTF. The CDR3 DNA follows: TGTGCCAGCAGCTTGGGAGGGAACTATGGCTACACCTTC.

The V call is TRBV29-1, the J call TRBJ2-5; 11 bases match TRBD2. The CDR3 has 14 amino acids. The trim removed 4 bases at V and 3 bases at J, leaving 4 bases unmatched. Germline V gene lookup returns CDR1 SQVTM and CDR2 ANQGSEA. The chain's CDR3 is CSVGLAGGKETQYF. The CDR3 DNA reads TGCAGCGTTGGTCTAGCGGGGGGAAAAGAGACCCAGTACTTC.

The chain combines TRBV27 with TRBJ2-3, with TRBD2 matching 12 bases. Germline CDR1 is MNHEY and CDR2 is SMNVEV (reference sequence). V trimming: 5 bases; J trimming: 1 base; junction bases outside the gene matches: 4. This CDR3 has 16 amino acids. The CDR3 DNA follows: TGTGCCAGCAGTGGGAGGACTAGCGGGGGCACAGATACGCAGTATTTT. Protein product: CASSGRTSGGTDTQYF.

This clone was recorded a few times. V gene TRBV4-3 combines with J gene TRBJ2-5; D possibly corresponds to TRBD1 (5 bases). CDR1 and CDR2 (germline): LGHNA, YSLEER. Trimming took off 6 bases at V and 4 bases at J, with 18 bases between the two ends. The length of the CDR3 is 15 residues. DNA of the CDR3: TGCGCCAGCAGTCGAGACCCTATTGGGGCAGAGACCCAGTACTTC. This translates into CASSRDPIGAETQYF.

This clone turned up a few times. The chain recombines TRBV19 with TRBJ2-1, with TRBD1 identical over 7 bases. The length of the CDR3 is 16 residues. Germline-derived CDR1 and CDR2 are LNHDA and SQIVND (reference sequence). Germline trimming cut 2 bases from V and 4 bases from J; bases unmatched to any gene: 8. The DNA for the CDR3 is TGTGCCAGTAGTATAAAAACAGGGGTCGGGTACAATGAGCAGTTCTTC. Protein: CASSIKTGVGYNEQFF.

This chain links TRBV5-1 with TRBJ1-1; D unresolved. Germline assignment: CDR1 SGHRS and CDR2 YFSETQ. V was cut by 0 bases and J by 11 bases, with 17 bases left in between. This CDR3 is built from 14 residues. CDR3 protein: CASSLDSAARNAFF. The CDR3 DNA reads as TGCGCCAGCAGCTTGGATTCGGCAGCCAGGAATGCTTTCTTT.

The CDR3 bases are TGTGCCAGCAGTGTACAGAGTAATCAGCCCCAGCATTTT. This sequence encodes CASSVQSNQPQHF. V and J are TRBV2 and TRBJ1-5; no firm D call. Deletions cut 4 bases from V and 4 bases from J, with 8 bases between. The germline CDR1 and CDR2 sequences are SNHLY and FYNNEI. There are 13 residues in the CDR3.

The V and J genes are TRBV6-5 and TRBJ2-7; 12 bases line up with TRBD2. The CDR3 is 14 residues long. V lost 7 bases, J lost 2 bases, and 3 bases stayed unmatched. CDR1 is MNHEY and CDR2 is SVGAGI in the germline V gene. The CDR3: CASIRLAGAYEQYF. CDR3 DNA sequence: TGTGCCAGCATTCGACTAGCGGGGGCCTACGAGCAGTACTTC.

The V gene is TRBV19, the J gene TRBJ2-6; possible D gene TRBD2, 6 bases. Trimming left V 7 bases short and J 1 base short, with 23 bases between. CDR1 and CDR2 from the germline V gene are LNHDA and SQIVND (reference sequence). The CDR3 has 19 amino acids. CDR3: CASTSRGGTDPSGANVLTF. The CDR3 bases are TGTGCCAGTACCTCTCGGGGAGGCACCGACCCGTCTGGGGCCAACGTCCTGACTTTC.

V is TRBV7-3 and J is TRBJ1-3; D gene uncertain. From germline, CDR1 is SGHTA and CDR2 FQGTGA. The CDR3 totals 13 residues. V gave up 8 bases and J gave up 4 bases, with 12 bases separating them. The CDR3 here is CASQEESGNTIYF. The CDR3 DNA sequence: TGTGCCAGCCAGGAGGAGTCAGGAAACACCATATATTTT.

The chain recombines TRBV5-6 with TRBJ1-2; D unresolved. The CDR3 consists of 13 residues. Looked up from germline, CDR1 is SGHDT and CDR2 is YYEEEE. The V gene lost 3 bases and the J gene lost 3 bases, with 9 bases spanning the gap. CDR3 sequence (DNA): TGTGCCAGCAGCTCTTGGGCCCACTATGGCTACACCTTC. As protein: CASSSWAHYGYTF.